The entry that follows covers one T cell receptor (beta chain) sequence. No antigen is known for it. With a J-beta primer mix and a sample-barcoded 5' primer, a second PCR ran about 7 to 12 cycles. TCRdb passed the 5' RACE reads through MiXCR, listing each CDR3 protein once. The data hold about 1.7 million distinct CDR3 sequences, with 25% to 30% observed a single time. The entry originates in a study of blood T cells in healthy people across ages. Findings and caveats of the study: A roughly linear fall in TCR beta diversity per million T cells was seen with increasing age. PBMCs were not sorted, which prevented a conclusive comparison of naive versus antigen-experienced cells. Naive CD4+ cell counts and diversity both ran higher in long-lived than in aged donors. Those diversity estimates obtained from one million T cells were thought to be underestimates.

The germline V gene has CDR1 KGHSH and CDR2 LQKENI. The V and J ends lost 3 bases and 0 bases, in that order; junction bases with no gene match: 4. The length of the CDR3 is 16 residues. The TCR comes from a woman aged 25 to 39 in good health. This sequence joins TRBV18 and TRBJ1-3; 8 bases are a match to TRBD1. Sequenced sample: blood. The CDR3 coding sequence is TGTGCCAGCTCACCCTCAACAGGGGGCTCTGGAAACACCATATATTTT. Protein sequence: CASSPSTGGSGNTIYF. Full variable domain (outside the CDR3, taken from reference TRBV18 and TRBJ1-3): NAGVMQNPRHLVRRRGQEARLRCSPMKGHSHVYWYRQLPEEGLKFMVYLQKENIIDESGMPKERFSAEFPKEGPSILRIQQVVRGDSAAYFCASSPSTGGSGNTIYFGEGSWLTVV.